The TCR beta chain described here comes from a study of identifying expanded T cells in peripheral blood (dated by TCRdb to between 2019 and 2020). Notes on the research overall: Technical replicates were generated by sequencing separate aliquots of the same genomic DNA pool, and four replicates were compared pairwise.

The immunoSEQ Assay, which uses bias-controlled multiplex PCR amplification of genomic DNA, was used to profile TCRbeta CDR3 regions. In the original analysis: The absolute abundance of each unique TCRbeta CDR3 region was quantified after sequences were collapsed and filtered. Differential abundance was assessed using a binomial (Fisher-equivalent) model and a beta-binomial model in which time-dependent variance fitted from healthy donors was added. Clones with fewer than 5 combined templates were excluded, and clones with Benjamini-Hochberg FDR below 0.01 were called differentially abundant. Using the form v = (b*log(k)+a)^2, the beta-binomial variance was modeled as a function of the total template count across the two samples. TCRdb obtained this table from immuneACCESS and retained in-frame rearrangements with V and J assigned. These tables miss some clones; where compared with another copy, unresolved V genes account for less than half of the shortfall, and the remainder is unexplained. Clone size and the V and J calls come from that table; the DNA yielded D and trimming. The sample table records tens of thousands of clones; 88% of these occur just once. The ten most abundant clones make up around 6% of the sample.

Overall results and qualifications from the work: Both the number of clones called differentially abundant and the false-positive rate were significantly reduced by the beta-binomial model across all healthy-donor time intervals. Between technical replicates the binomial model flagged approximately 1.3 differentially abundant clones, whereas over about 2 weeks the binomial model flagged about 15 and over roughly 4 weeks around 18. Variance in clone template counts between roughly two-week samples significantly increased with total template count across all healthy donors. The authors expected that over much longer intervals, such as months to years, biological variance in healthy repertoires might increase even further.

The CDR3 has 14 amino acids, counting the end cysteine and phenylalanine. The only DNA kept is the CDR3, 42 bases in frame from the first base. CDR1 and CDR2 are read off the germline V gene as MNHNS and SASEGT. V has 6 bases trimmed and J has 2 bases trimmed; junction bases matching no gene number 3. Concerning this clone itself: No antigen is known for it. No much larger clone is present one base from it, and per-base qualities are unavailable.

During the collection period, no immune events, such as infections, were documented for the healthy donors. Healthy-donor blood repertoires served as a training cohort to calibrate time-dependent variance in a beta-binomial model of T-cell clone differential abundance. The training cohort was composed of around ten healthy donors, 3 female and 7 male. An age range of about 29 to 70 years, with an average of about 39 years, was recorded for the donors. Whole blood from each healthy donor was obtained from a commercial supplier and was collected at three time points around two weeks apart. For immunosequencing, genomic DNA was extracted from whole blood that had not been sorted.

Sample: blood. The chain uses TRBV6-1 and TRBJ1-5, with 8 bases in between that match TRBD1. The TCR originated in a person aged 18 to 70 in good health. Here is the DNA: TGTGCCAGCAGCCAGGGGGCAGGCAATCAGCCCCAGCATTTT. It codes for CASSQGAGNQPQHF.